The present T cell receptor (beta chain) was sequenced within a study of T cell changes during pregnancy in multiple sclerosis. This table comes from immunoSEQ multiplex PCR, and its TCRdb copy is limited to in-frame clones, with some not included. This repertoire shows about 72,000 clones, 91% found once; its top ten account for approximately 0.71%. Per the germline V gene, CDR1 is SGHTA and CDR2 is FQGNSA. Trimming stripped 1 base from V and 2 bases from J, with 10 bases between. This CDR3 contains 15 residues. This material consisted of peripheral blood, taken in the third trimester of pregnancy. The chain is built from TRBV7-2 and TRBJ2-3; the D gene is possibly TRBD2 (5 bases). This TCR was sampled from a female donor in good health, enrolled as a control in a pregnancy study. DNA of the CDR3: TGTGCCAGCAGCTTAGTGGGCGGGTACACAGATACGCAGTATTTT. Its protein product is CASSLVGGYTDTQYF.